This entry describes one T cell receptor beta chain. These data are taken from a study of PD-1 blockade in classical Hodgkin lymphoma. Assay used: immunoSEQ multiplex PCR; TCRdb lists only in-frame clones, some missing. Of some 63,000 clones in the sample, 90% were seen once. The CDR3 sequence is 17 residues long. Trimming removed 5 bases at V and 0 bases at J, with 18 bases between. Germline V lookup: CDR1 SGHAT, CDR2 FQNNGV. Patients all relapsed after autologous stem cell transplantation, and there was variation in brentuximab vedotin exposure. This specimen consisted of peripheral blood mononuclear cells (PBMCs), obtained at baseline. This TCR derives from a human donor with classical Hodgkin lymphoma. The chain carries TRBV11-2 and TRBJ2-3; D unclear. The CDR3 region has the DNA TGTGCCAGCAGCCTCCACCACATGGATCCAAGCACAGATACGCAGTATTTT. Translation gives CASSLHHMDPSTDTQYF.